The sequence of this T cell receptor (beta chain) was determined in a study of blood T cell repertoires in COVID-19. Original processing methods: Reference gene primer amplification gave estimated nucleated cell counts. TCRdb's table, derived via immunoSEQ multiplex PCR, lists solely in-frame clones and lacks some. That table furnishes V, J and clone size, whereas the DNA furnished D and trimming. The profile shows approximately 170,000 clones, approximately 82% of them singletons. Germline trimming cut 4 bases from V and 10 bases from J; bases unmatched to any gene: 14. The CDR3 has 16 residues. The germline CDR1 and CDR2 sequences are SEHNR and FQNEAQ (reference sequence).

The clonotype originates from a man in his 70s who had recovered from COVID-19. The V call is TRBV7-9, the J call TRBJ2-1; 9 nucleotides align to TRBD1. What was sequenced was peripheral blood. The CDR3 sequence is CASSSPGQGFIGEQFF. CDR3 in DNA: TGTGCCAGCAGCTCGCCGGGACAGGGATTTATAGGCGAGCAGTTCTTC.